This entry concerns a single T cell receptor beta chain. The antigen is undetermined. Vbeta (60) and Jbeta (13) primers were used in the PCR. TCRdb keeps only in-frame clones here, not all; method: immunoSEQ multiplex PCR. The table records about 140,000 clones, 75% to 90% of them present only once. CDR1 is MNHNY, CDR2 SVGAGI, per germline (reference sequence). Trimming took off 6 bases at V and 7 bases at J, with 19 bases between the two ends. This CDR3 region has 15 residues. This record comes from a study of cytomegalovirus exposure and HLA in healthy donors. Study-level points and caveats: In a later analysis, TCR association rates varied by HLA locus: DRB1 most, HLA-C fewest. In an earlier analysis, about 87% or about 30%: the productive usage of most TCR beta V segments.

Material: PBMCs. The rearrangement links TRBV6-6 to TRBJ1-5; D might be TRBD1 (6 bases). The source is a female donor in good health and CMV-seronegative. This chain's CDR3 is CASSRNQGSRQPQHF. The CDR3 coding sequence is TGTGCCAGCAGCAGGAATCAGGGGAGCCGGCAGCCCCAGCATTTT.